This T cell receptor (beta chain) stems from a study of T cells after yellow fever vaccination. Whole-study findings and limits: Reappearance after the booster was seen for most primary-vaccination clones, at 95% to 97% CD4 and 80% to 90% CD8. Among all clonotypes, a small share was observed in both CD4 and CD8 compartments. A weaker but faster secondary response was observed, peaking on day 5 versus 15.

Template switching with 5'RACE generated the TCR cDNA and added a universal primer site and UMIs. TCRdb called the 5' RACE reads again in MiXCR, with one record for every CDR3 protein. This sample has about 170,000 distinct CDR3 sequences, with approximately 10% found just once. V lost 7 bases and J 4 bases, leaving 13 bases between the germline ends. Germline V gives CDR1 MNHNY, CDR2 SVGAGI (reference sequence). This CDR3 contains 13 residues. About this clonotype: Its antigen is currently unknown.

The chain is built from TRBV6-6 and TRBJ1-1; unclear D gene. The receptor's source is a man younger than 35 who received the YFV17D yellow fever vaccine. The material sequenced was CD8+ T cells sorted from PBMCs, taken 15 days after the yellow fever booster vaccination. The CDR3 bases are TGTGCCAGCATGGGCCCGGCGGCCACTGAAGCTTTCTTT. Translated, it gives CASMGPAATEAFF.